Each of the 26 T cell receptor beta chains below was sequenced from the same sample in a study of blood T cells in healthy people across ages. The second PCR ran roughly 6 to 12 cycles with a sample-barcoded 5' primer and J-beta primers. TCRdb re-called the 5' RACE reads through MiXCR, storing one row per CDR3 protein. The sample has roughly 1.5 million distinct CDR3 sequences; about 42% are singletons. Input material: blood. The receptors derive from a young woman in good health.

The CDR3 here is CASSQDSGGALDTQYF. DNA of the CDR3: TGTGCCAGCAGCCAAGATAGCGGGGGGGCTCTAGATACGCAGTATTTT. V gene TRBV7-2 combines with J gene TRBJ2-3; 11 nucleotides line up with TRBD2. Unmatched junction bases numbered 9, after V lost 5 bases and J lost 5 bases. Germline-derived CDR1 and CDR2 are SGHTA and FQGNSA. This CDR3 is 16 amino acids long.

The chain couples TRBV13 to TRBJ2-5, with 9 bases matching TRBD1. The CDR3 length is 16 residues. Trimming cost V 5 bases and J 3 bases; bases outside gene matches: 10. CDR1 PRHDT and CDR2 FYEKMQ come from the germline V gene (reference sequence). The CDR3 sequence: CASSRGQGVLKETQYF. In DNA form, the CDR3 reads TGTGCCAGCAGCAGGGGACAGGGAGTGTTAAAAGAGACCCAGTACTTC.

Regarding this clonotype: An end of the junction does not agree with germline; a read error may underlie this. The chain couples TRBV27 to TRBJ2-7; D possibly uses TRBD1 or TRBD2 (5 bases each). This CDR3 has 13 amino acids. CDR1 MNHEY and CDR2 SMNVEV come from the germline V gene (reference sequence). The CDR3: CARSWGSSYEQYF. As DNA, the CDR3 is TGTGCCAGAAGTTGGGGGAGCTCCTACGAGCAGTACTTC.

V gene TRBV20-1 combines with J gene TRBJ1-4; D is unclear. This CDR3 spans 17 amino acids. The V gene lost 5 bases and the J gene lost 3 bases, with 22 bases spanning the gap. In germline, CDR1 is DFQATT, CDR2 SNEGSKA (reference sequence). CDR3 protein: CSAAKLEEGPSNEKLFF. The CDR3 nucleotides are TGCAGTGCTGCTAAACTAGAGGAGGGCCCTTCTAATGAAAAACTGTTTTTT.

The chain has TRBV7-3 and TRBJ2-1, with 7 bases aligning to TRBD2. The J call may not be correct, given that the DNA end is closer to TRBJ2-7. The germline gives CDR1 SGHTA, CDR2 FQGTGA. The CDR3 covers 16 residues. CDR3 bases: TGTGCCAGCAGCGCCTTTGCTAGCGGAGATTACAATGAGCAGTACTTC. Translated: CASSAFASGDYNEQYF.

The CDR3 loop is CASSLDRRHLYGYTF. The CDR3 nucleotides read TGTGCCAGCAGCTTGGACCGCCGACACCTCTATGGCTACACCTTC. This rearrangement joins TRBV5-6 to TRBJ1-2; D call uncertain. Germline V CDR1 and CDR2: SGHDT, YYEEEE. V shed 0 bases and J shed 4 bases, with 13 bases lying between them. The CDR3 spans 15 residues. Complete variable domain (other parts from reference TRBV5-6 and TRBJ1-2): DAGVTQSPTHLIKTRGQQVTLRCSPKSGHDTVSWYQQALGQGPQFIFQYYEEEERQRGNFPDRFSGHQFPNYSSELNVNALLLGDSALYLCASSLDRRHLYGYTFGSGTRLTVV.

This clonotype was observed a handful of times. The chain carries TRBV10-3 and TRBJ1-2, with TRBD1 matching 11 bases. Germline CDR1 ENHRY, CDR2 SYGVKD. CDR3 length: 16 residues. Unmatched junction bases numbered 4, after V lost 0 bases and J lost 4 bases. For the CDR3, the DNA is TGTGCCATCAGTGAGTCTGGGACAGGGGGTATCTATGGCTACACCTTC. Amino acids: CAISESGTGGIYGYTF.

This clonotype was recorded a few times. The chain has TRBV6-6 and TRBJ2-7; a weak D match, TRBD1 (6 bases). V was cut by 6 bases and J by 3 bases, with 12 bases left in between. The CDR3 is 13 residues long. Germline V lookup: CDR1 MNHNY, CDR2 SVGAGI (reference sequence). CDR3 residues: CASREGGYYEQYF. The CDR3 coding sequence is TGTGCCAGCAGGGAAGGGGGTTACTACGAGCAGTACTTC.

This clonotype was observed a few times. This rearrangement joins TRBV6-6 to TRBJ2-7; D unresolved. The CDR3 has 13 amino acids. Per germline, CDR1 MNHNY and CDR2 SVGAGI (reference sequence). Trimming left V 0 bases short and J 5 bases short, with 8 bases between. The CDR3 spells CASSYSHRNEQYF. Written as DNA, the CDR3 is TGTGCCAGCAGTTACTCGCATCGCAACGAGCAGTACTTC.

This clonotype was seen at least ten times. This sequence joins TRBV7-9 and TRBJ2-4; TRBD1 aligns across 10 bases. The germline CDR1 and CDR2 sequences are SEHNR and FQNEAQ (reference sequence). This CDR3 is 16 amino acids long. V gave up 5 bases and J gave up 0 bases; unmatched junction bases: 4. CDR3 in DNA: TGTGCCAGCAGCCTGGGACAGGGGCTAGCCAAAAACATTCAGTACTTC. This gives the protein CASSLGQGLAKNIQYF.

V gene TRBV20-1 combines with J gene TRBJ2-5; D possibly corresponds to TRBD1 (5 bases). Looked up from germline, CDR1 is DFQATT and CDR2 is SNEGSKA (reference sequence). This CDR3 region has 15 residues. V lost 5 bases, J lost 0 bases, and 16 bases lay in between. The CDR3 nucleotides read TGCAGTGCTCCAGTAAAGGGGCAGTACCAAGAGACCCAGTACTTC. Protein product: CSAPVKGQYQETQYF.

The V gene is TRBV27, the J gene TRBJ2-1; 9 bases are shared with TRBD2. Germline CDR1 reads MNHEY; CDR2 reads SMNVEV (reference sequence). CDR3 length: 16 residues. The ends lost 5 bases at V and 9 bases at J; junction bases unmatched: 14. The CDR3 here is CASSPPGLAGKSEQFF. The DNA of the CDR3 is TGTGCCAGCAGTCCCCCCGGGCTAGCGGGAAAAAGTGAGCAGTTCTTC.

This chain links TRBV7-9 with TRBJ2-3, with 7 bases fitting TRBD2. V was pared by 3 bases and J by 5 bases, with 5 bases of the junction left unmatched. CDR3 size: 14 residues. Germline assignment: CDR1 SEHNR and CDR2 FQNEAQ (reference sequence). The DNA for the CDR3 is TGTGCCAGCAGCTTTACGGCTAGCGGAGATACGCAGTATTTT. Its translation: CASSFTASGDTQYF.

A few counts support this clonotype. This sequence joins TRBV25-1 and TRBJ2-1; D possibly corresponds to TRBD2 (7 bases). CDR1 is MGHDK and CDR2 is SYGVNS in the germline V gene. The CDR3 covers 15 residues. Trimming left V 8 bases short and J 0 bases short, with 14 bases between. CDR3 bases: TGTGCCAGCCGGGGGGACACCCGCTCCTACAATGAGCAGTTCTTC. Protein: CASRGDTRSYNEQFF.

This clonotype was picked up a small number of times. J is TRBJ2-3 and V is TRBV6-5, with D uncertain. Trimming stripped 6 bases from V and 5 bases from J, with 12 bases between. CDR3 length equals 13 residues. Germline lookup yields CDR1 MNHEY and CDR2 SVGAGI. The CDR3, as DNA: TGTGCCAGCAGAGGGTACGAATTAGATACGCAGTATTTT. This codes for CASRGYELDTQYF.

This sequence joins TRBV7-9 and TRBJ2-1; 9 bases are a match to TRBD2. Germline lookup yields CDR1 SEHNR and CDR2 FQNEAQ (reference sequence). The CDR3 length is 15 residues. With V trimmed by 2 bases and J by 8 bases, 7 bases remained unmatched. CDR3 protein: CASSLLAGMGYEQFF. CDR3 DNA: TGTGCCAGCAGCTTACTAGCGGGGATGGGCTATGAGCAGTTCTTC.

The CDR3 bases are TGTGCCAGCGGTTATAGCGGTAGCTCCTACGAGCAGTACTTC. Encoded protein: CASGYSGSSYEQYF. This chain links TRBV3-1 with TRBJ2-7; D might be TRBD2 (6 bases). Germline assignment: CDR1 LGHDT and CDR2 YNNKEL (reference sequence). Trimming took off 8 bases at V and 0 bases at J, with 14 bases between the two ends. This CDR3 has 14 residues.

The genes are TRBV20-1 and TRBJ2-2, with TRBD2 as a possible D gene (5 bases). V was shortened by 3 bases and J by 5 bases, with 10 bases between the two germline ends. Germline loops: CDR1 DFQATT, CDR2 SNEGSKA (reference sequence). There are 13 residues in the CDR3. This CDR3 reads CSASGLATGELFF. In DNA form, the CDR3 reads TGCAGTGCTAGTGGGCTAGCTACCGGGGAGCTGTTTTTT.

The V call is TRBV20-1, the J call TRBJ1-2; D perhaps matches TRBD1 (5 bases). Per germline, CDR1 DFQATT and CDR2 SNEGSKA (reference sequence). This CDR3 is 13 amino acids long. V dropped 0 bases and J dropped 4 bases, with 9 bases sitting between them. CDR3 DNA sequence: TGCAGTGCTAGAGAATACAGGAGCTATGGCTACACCTTC. Protein: CSAREYRSYGYTF.

The V call is TRBV28, the J call TRBJ1-5; maybe TRBD1 (5 bases). Trimming left V 7 bases short and J 5 bases short, with 15 bases between. CDR1 MDHEN and CDR2 SYDVKM come from the germline V gene. There are 14 residues in the CDR3. The CDR3 region has the DNA TGTGCCAGCATAGGGACGGTTTTCTATCAGCCCCAGCATTTT. Encoded protein: CASIGTVFYQPQHF.

This clonotype has more than one count but fewer than ten. The chain carries TRBV2 and TRBJ2-1; a weak D match, TRBD2 (5 bases). Trimming shortened V by 3 bases and J by 4 bases, and 13 bases separated the two germline ends. This CDR3 has 15 amino acids. Germline assignment: CDR1 SNHLY and CDR2 FYNNEI. CDR3 amino acids: CASSEQEAAYNEQFF. The CDR3 DNA follows: TGTGCCAGCAGTGAGCAGGAGGCCGCTTACAATGAGCAGTTCTTC.

This clonotype was picked up a small number of times. A much larger clone differs by one base, so this may be a read error. DNA of the CDR3: TGTGCCATCAGGGGACGAGCGGATGCAGATACGCAGTATTTT. This translates into CAIRGRADADTQYF. The chain couples TRBV10-3 to TRBJ2-3, with D possibly called TRBD1 or TRBD2 (5 bases each). This CDR3 contains 14 residues. CDR1 and CDR2 (germline): ENHRY, SYGVKD. Trimming stripped 6 bases from V and 4 bases from J, with 14 bases between.

This chain links TRBV20-1 with TRBJ2-5; D is ambiguous. Trimming cost V 4 bases and J 1 base, with 10 bases left between them. The CDR3 length is 13 residues. Germline V gene data show CDR1 as DFQATT and CDR2 as SNEGSKA (reference sequence). CDR3 in amino acids: CSAKKGPQETQYF. The CDR3 DNA reads as TGCAGTGCTAAAAAGGGCCCCCAAGAGACCCAGTACTTC.

The V gene is TRBV30, the J gene TRBJ2-5; D gene uncertain. The J call is uncertain, as TRBJ2-7 better fits the DNA end. The CDR3 totals 8 residues. From germline, CDR1 is GTSNPN and CDR2 SVGIG (reference sequence). CDR3 loop: CAMDEQYF. CDR3 sequence (DNA): TGTGCCATGGACGAGCAGTACTTC.

This chain links TRBV7-9 with TRBJ2-7; 8 bases align to TRBD1. J gave up 5 bases and V 3 bases, and 9 bases lay outside the gene matches. Germline CDR1 is SEHNR and CDR2 is FQNEAQ (reference sequence). CDR3 length: 15 amino acids. CDR3 sequence reads: CASSFFTGGADEQYF. The CDR3 DNA sequence: TGTGCCAGCAGCTTCTTTACAGGGGGTGCGGACGAGCAGTACTTC.

This clonotype appeared a few times. The rearrangement uses TRBV21-1 and TRBJ2-5; the D call of TRBD1 is as the table states it, not checked on the DNA. TRBV21-1 is reported as a pseudogene. This CDR3 spans 16 amino acids. The CDR3 reads CASSKGDYPPGETQYF. The CDR3 nucleotides are TGTGCCAGCAGCAAAGGAGACTACCCACCGGGGGAGACCCAGTACTTC.